The source of this T cell receptor (beta chain) is a study of blood T cell repertoires in COVID-19. The overall study: COVID-19 samples, acute and convalescent, were from the United States, Italy and Spain. Sources were T cells, B-cell-depleted T cells, or PBMCs; the material itself was cDNA or gDNA.

How the authors handled the data: How many nucleated cells were present was estimated from reference gene primer amplification. TCRdb keeps only in-frame clones here, not all; method: immunoSEQ multiplex PCR. That table supplies the V and J calls and clone size; D and trimming were determined from the DNA. The data show approximately 220,000 clones, approximately 90% seen once. Trimming at V came to 2 bases and at J to 2 bases, leaving 15 bases not matched to a gene. CDR1 and CDR2 from the germline V gene are MNHNS and SASEGT. The length of the CDR3 is 18 residues. The sequence was collected from a man in his forties with acute or convalescent COVID-19. The V and J genes are TRBV6-1 and TRBJ2-7; 7 nucleotides line up with TRBD1. The specimen sequenced was peripheral blood. The CDR3 loop is CASSEITGVIASPYEQYF. The CDR3 DNA reads TGTGCCAGCAGTGAAATTACAGGGGTAATAGCGTCTCCCTACGAGCAGTACTTC.